These 25 T cell receptor beta chains were sequenced from one sample in a study of Ad26.COV2.S vaccination and SARS-CoV-2 variants. Produced via immunoSEQ multiplex PCR; TCRdb's table is partial and in-frame only. The sample holds about 320,000 clones, approximately 86% seen once. The treatment is: around 19 received Ad26.COV2.S at low or high dose, single or two shots; several received placebo; per-sample allocation not given. Day 63 after the first injection of vaccine or placebo was the sampling time. Source: peripheral blood, taken in a trial of Ad26.COV2.S vaccine versus placebo. The receptors were sampled from a person between 18 and 65 years old who received the Ad26.COV2.S COVID-19 vaccine or a placebo.

The genes are TRBV7-6 and TRBJ1-4, with 7 bases lining up with TRBD1. After removal of 1 base from V and 1 base from J, the junction contained 6 bases not matched to a gene. CDR1 and CDR2 (germline): SGHVS, FNYEAQ. The CDR3 extends over 17 amino acids. The CDR3 DNA reads as TGTGCCAGCAGCTTAGTGGGGACAGCCGGAACTAATGAAAAACTGTTTTTT. The encoded protein is CASSLVGTAGTNEKLFF.

This chain joins TRBV7-9 and TRBJ2-3, with 7 bases matching TRBD2. This CDR3 comprises 16 residues. The germline gives CDR1 SEHNR, CDR2 FQNEAQ (reference sequence). J was trimmed by 7 bases and V by 2 bases; bases with no gene match: 12. The CDR3 protein is CASSLRRGDPAYTQYF. Here the CDR3 DNA reads TGTGCCAGCAGCTTACGTCGGGGGGACCCCGCATATACGCAGTATTTT.

This clone was observed a single time. The sample carries other DNA sequences with the same CDR3. V usage is TRBV9 and J usage is TRBJ2-7; tentative D call: TRBD1 (6 bases). V was shortened by 0 bases and J by 4 bases, with 8 bases between the two germline ends. This CDR3 has 13 residues. CDR1 is SGDLS and CDR2 is YYNGEE in the germline V gene. The CDR3 reads CASSVAQGYEQYF. DNA of the CDR3: TGTGCCAGCAGCGTAGCCCAGGGGTACGAGCAGTACTTC.

The genes are TRBV18 and TRBJ2-5, with D perhaps matching TRBD2 (6 bases). The CDR3 runs 15 residues. V was shortened by 3 bases and J by 5 bases, with 16 bases between the two germline ends. Germline V lookup: CDR1 KGHSH, CDR2 LQKENI. CDR3 nucleotides: TGTGCCAGCTCACCTATGGGACTGGGTTTGGAGACCCAGTACTTC. Its translation: CASSPMGLGLETQYF. Based on the CDR3 plus reference TRBV18 and TRBJ2-5, the full variable domain is NAGVMQNPRHLVRRRGQEARLRCSPMKGHSHVYWYRQLPEEGLKFMVYLQKENIIDESGMPKERFSAEFPKEGPSILRIQQVVRGDSAAYFCASSPMGLGLETQYFGPGTRLLVL.

The genes are TRBV4-2 and TRBJ2-7, with 8 bases matching TRBD2. CDR1 and CDR2 from the germline V gene are LGHNA and YNFKEQ. The CDR3 runs 17 residues. Trimming removed 3 bases from V and 1 base from J; junction bases left unmatched: 11. Here the CDR3 DNA reads TGTGCCAGCAGCCAGGCTTGGGACGGGGGGGCATCCTACGAGCAGTACTTC. Amino acids: CASSQAWDGGASYEQYF.

The chain recombines TRBV6-6 with TRBJ2-1; D not resolved. Trimming left V 2 bases short and J 15 bases short, with 17 bases between. This CDR3 has 13 amino acids. The germline V gene encodes CDR1 MNHNY and CDR2 SVGAGI (reference sequence). The CDR3: CASSYTNDATPFF. In DNA form, the CDR3 reads TGTGCCAGCAGTTACACAAACGATGCGACGCCGTTCTTC.

The gene calls are TRBV2 and TRBJ2-3, with 9 bases identical to TRBD2. Germline V lookup: CDR1 SNHLY, CDR2 FYNNEI. CDR3 length equals 14 residues. V trimming: 8 bases; J trimming: 2 bases; junction bases outside the gene matches: 5. CDR3 sequence (DNA): TGTGCCAGCGCCCTAGCGGGGAACACAGATACGCAGTATTTT. Translating it yields CASALAGNTDTQYF.

This clone was seen more than once but under ten times. The J gene is TRBJ1-2, the V gene TRBV7-8; D possibly corresponds to TRBD1 (6 bases). V was clipped by 1 base and J by 6 bases, with 15 bases between them. CDR3 length equals 15 residues. CDR1 SGHVS and CDR2 FQNEAQ come from the germline V gene. In DNA form, the CDR3 reads TGTGCCAGCAGCTTAGGAGCTTTCGGGGACAATGGCTACACCTTC. It specifies CASSLGAFGDNGYTF. Full variable domain (missing parts from reference TRBV7-8 and TRBJ1-2): GAGVSQSPRYKVAKRGQDVALRCDPISGHVSLFWYQQALGQGPEFLTYFQNEAQLDKSGLPSDRFFAERPEGSVSTLKIQRTQQEDSAVYLCASSLGAFGDNGYTFGSGTRLTVV.

The rearrangement uses TRBV7-6 and TRBJ2-7; TRBD1 agrees at 11 bases. Germline CDR1 SGHVS, CDR2 FNYEAQ. This CDR3 spans 15 amino acids. V lost 5 bases to trimming and J lost 2 bases; unmatched junction nucleotides: 5. The CDR3 DNA is TGTGCCAGCAGCACCCCGGGACAGGGGGCCTACGAGCAGTACTTC. The encoded protein is CASSTPGQGAYEQYF.

Comment on this clone: At the DNA level, this CDR3 is encoded by other sequences in the same sample as well. This chain links TRBV6-2 or TRBV6-3 with TRBJ1-5, with D hard to call. The CDR3 extends over 14 amino acids. Germline CDR1 and CDR2: MNHEY and SVGEGT. The germline V and J ends were trimmed by 2 bases and 1 base, with 6 bases remaining between them. The CDR3 region is CASSYGRSNQPQHF. The CDR3 region has the DNA TGTGCCAGCAGTTACGGGAGAAGCAATCAGCCCCAGCATTTT.

This clone was seen once. The chain recombines TRBV5-6 with TRBJ2-3; 8 positions match TRBD2. Germline loops: CDR1 SGHDT, CDR2 YYEEEE. This CDR3 is built from 18 residues. V lost 0 bases and J lost 3; bases outside the gene matches: 12. The CDR3 loop reads CASSLGLAGPRSTDTQYF. The CDR3 DNA is TGTGCCAGCAGCTTGGGGTTAGCGGGGCCCCGAAGTACAGATACGCAGTATTTT. The variable domain in full, completed from reference TRBV5-6 and TRBJ2-3, reads DAGVTQSPTHLIKTRGQQVTLRCSPKSGHDTVSWYQQALGQGPQFIFQYYEEEERQRGNFPDRFSGHQFPNYSSELNVNALLLGDSALYLCASSLGLAGPRSTDTQYFGPGTRLTVL.

This sequence joins TRBV11-2 and TRBJ1-1; 8 nucleotides line up with TRBD1. The V and J ends lost 3 bases and 0 bases, in that order; junction bases with no gene match: 9. The CDR3 consists of 17 residues. The germline CDR1 and CDR2 sequences are SGHAT and FQNNGV. The DNA for the CDR3 is TGTGCCAGCAGCTTCCCAACAGGGGGGAACATGAACACTGAAGCTTTCTTT. Residues: CASSFPTGGNMNTEAFF.

About this clone: This sample includes further DNA sequences coding for the same CDR3. CDR3 residues: CASSLAPSGGQETQYF. The CDR3 DNA reads as TGCGCCAGCAGCTTGGCTCCTAGCGGGGGACAAGAGACCCAGTACTTC. This chain uses TRBV5-1 with TRBJ2-5, with 10 bases lining up with TRBD2. This CDR3 is 16 amino acids long. Germline trimming cut 0 bases from V and 2 bases from J; bases unmatched to any gene: 4. Germline V gene sequence: CDR1 SGHRS, CDR2 YFSETQ.

The rearrangement uses TRBV5-3 and TRBJ1-4; the D gene is possibly TRBD1 (5 bases). TRBV5-3 is placed among ORFs of uncertain function. V lost 1 base and J 0 bases, leaving 34 bases between the germline ends. The CDR3 spans 24 residues. The CDR3 protein is CARSLWGRRAPRSKGIATNEKLFF. The CDR3 DNA sequence: TGTGCCAGAAGCTTGTGGGGAAGAAGAGCCCCTAGATCGAAGGGGATTGCAACTAATGAAAAACTGTTTTTT.

The CDR3 bases are TGTGCCTGGAATCGGGGTGGTCGCAATCAGCCCCAGCATTTT. It translates to CAWNRGGRNQPQHF. The V and J genes are TRBV30 and TRBJ1-5; D is unresolved. Trimming removed 4 bases at V and 2 bases at J, with 12 bases between. This CDR3 region has 14 residues. The germline CDR1 and CDR2 sequences are GTSNPN and SVGIG (reference sequence).

The chain uses TRBV7-9 and TRBJ1-4; D remains unclear. Germline lookup yields CDR1 SEHNR and CDR2 FQNEAQ (reference sequence). The CDR3 has 14 amino acids. The V gene lost 5 bases and the J gene lost 5 bases, with 12 bases spanning the gap. CDR3 DNA: TGTGCCAGCAGCCAGGACGGATGGAATGAAAAACTGTTTTTT. Translating gives CASSQDGWNEKLFF.

This chain uses TRBV2 with TRBJ1-6; D is possibly TRBD1 (5 bases). Germline V lookup: CDR1 SNHLY, CDR2 FYNNEI. The CDR3 covers 13 residues. Trimming removed 6 bases from V and 9 bases from J, with 12 bases in between. CDR3 DNA sequence: TGTGCCAGCAGGGGGCAGGGAAGTTCACCCCTCCACTTT. Translated, it gives CASRGQGSSPLHF.

The chain combines TRBV9 with TRBJ1-2; possibly TRBD1 for D (6 bases). This CDR3 is built from 14 residues. Germline V lookup: CDR1 SGDLS, CDR2 YYNGEE. V was clipped by 4 bases and J by 8 bases, with 18 bases between them. The CDR3 is CASSSTPGDLGYTF. The CDR3 region has the DNA TGTGCCAGCAGCTCCACTCCAGGGGATCTCGGCTACACCTTC.

In its sample, this clone was seen once. The V gene is TRBV9, the J gene TRBJ1-3; D is unresolved. This CDR3 spans 19 amino acids. Germline V CDR1 and CDR2: SGDLS, YYNGEE. V was shortened by 0 bases and J by 0 bases, with 19 bases between the two germline ends. CDR3 loop: CASSVAPVGRQSSGNTIYF. DNA for the CDR3: TGTGCCAGCAGCGTAGCCCCGGTGGGAAGGCAGAGCTCTGGAAACACCATATATTTT.

The J gene is TRBJ1-2, the V gene TRBV19; D gene unclear. The V end lost 6 bases, the J end lost 8 bases, and 19 bases lay between the germline ends. Germline V lookup: CDR1 LNHDA, CDR2 SQIVND (reference sequence). The CDR3 totals 14 residues. The CDR3 loop is CASRGIFLEEGYTF. CDR3 DNA sequence: TGTGCCAGTAGGGGTATATTTTTGGAGGAAGGCTACACCTTC. The full variable domain, rest sourced from reference TRBV19 and TRBJ1-2, is DGGITQSPKYLFRKEGQNVTLSCEQNLNHDAMYWYRQDPGQGLRLIYYSQIVNDFQKGDIAEGYSVSREKKESFPLTVTSAQKNPTAFYLCASRGIFLEEGYTFGSGTRLTVV.

This chain connects TRBV19 to TRBJ1-5; TRBD1 matches 8 bases. The CDR3 sequence is 15 residues long. Losses at the gene ends were 4 bases for V and 10 bases for J; bases not matched to a gene: 12. Germline CDR1 LNHDA, CDR2 SQIVND (reference sequence). The CDR3 protein is CASSTADRVGYPQHF. The CDR3, as DNA: TGTGCCAGTAGTACCGCGGACAGGGTGGGATATCCCCAGCATTTT.

The V call is TRBV5-1, the J call TRBJ2-5; 15 bases match TRBD2. The CDR3 is 16 residues long. Germline CDR1 and CDR2: SGHRS and YFSETQ. The V gene end was trimmed by 4 bases and the J gene end by 4 bases; junction bases not matched to a gene: 5. The chain's CDR3 is CASSTGLAGGRETQYF. The CDR3, as DNA: TGCGCCAGCAGCACGGGACTAGCGGGGGGCCGAGAGACCCAGTACTTC. Full variable domain (missing parts from reference TRBV5-1 and TRBJ2-5): KAGVTQTPRYLIKTRGQQVTLSCSPISGHRSVSWYQQTPGQGLQFLFEYFSETQRNKGNFPGRFSGRQFSNSRSEMNVSTLELGDSALYLCASSTGLAGGRETQYFGPGTRLLVL.

This chain links TRBV30 with TRBJ1-4; no definite D call. Looked up from germline, CDR1 is GTSNPN and CDR2 is SVGIG (reference sequence). Trimming took 7 bases from V and 7 from J, leaving 10 bases between them. The CDR3 consists of 11 residues. The CDR3 spells CAYAGSEKLFF. DNA for the CDR3: TGTGCCTACGCAGGCAGTGAAAAACTGTTTTTT.

This chain connects TRBV3-1 (or the pseudogene TRBV3-2) to TRBJ2-5; D is uncertain. Germline V gene data show CDR1 as LGHDT and CDR2 as YNNKEL (reference sequence). CDR3 length: 15 residues. V lost 0 bases, J lost 5 bases, and 13 bases lay in between. The CDR3 reads CASSQDGLGAETQYF. The CDR3 bases are TGTGCCAGCAGCCAAGATGGGTTGGGTGCTGAGACCCAGTACTTC.

The CDR3 protein is CASSRLGGAHNSPLHF. In nucleotides, the CDR3 is TGTGCCAGCAGCCGATTAGGGGGGGCACATAATTCACCCCTCCACTTT. The V and J genes are TRBV7-3 and TRBJ1-6; D is possibly TRBD1 (6 bases). CDR3 length: 16 amino acids. Per germline, CDR1 SGHTA and CDR2 FQGTGA. The V end lost 5 bases, the J end lost 5 bases, and 16 bases lay between the germline ends. Full variable domain (missing parts from reference TRBV7-3 and TRBJ1-6): GAGVSQTPSNKVTEKGKYVELRCDPISGHTALYWYRQSLGQGPEFLIYFQGTGAADDSGLPNDRFFAVRPEGSVSTLKIQRTERGDSAVYLCASSRLGGAHNSPLHFGNGTRLTVT.